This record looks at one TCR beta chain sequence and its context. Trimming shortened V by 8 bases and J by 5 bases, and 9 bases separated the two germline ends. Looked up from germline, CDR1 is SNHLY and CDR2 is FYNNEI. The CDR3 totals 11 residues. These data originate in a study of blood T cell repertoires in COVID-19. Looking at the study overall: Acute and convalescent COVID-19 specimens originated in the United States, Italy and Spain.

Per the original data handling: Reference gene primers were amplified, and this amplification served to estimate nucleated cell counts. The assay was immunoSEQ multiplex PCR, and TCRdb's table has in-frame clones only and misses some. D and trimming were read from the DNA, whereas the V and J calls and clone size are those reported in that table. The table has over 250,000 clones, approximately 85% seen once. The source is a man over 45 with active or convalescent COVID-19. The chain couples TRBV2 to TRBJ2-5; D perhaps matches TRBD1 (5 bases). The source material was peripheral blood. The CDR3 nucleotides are TGTGCCAGCGGGGCTTTCGAGACCCAGTACTTC. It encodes CASGAFETQYF.